Included here is one TCR beta chain sequence, with context. Its target antigen remains unknown. Nothing much larger sits one base from this clone, and base qualities are not available. TCRbeta CDR3 regions were amplified from genomic DNA using the immunoSEQ Assay, a bias-controlled multiplex PCR. The study's own analysis went as follows. The number of nucleated cells in each sample was estimated by amplification of reference gene primers within the assay. Sequence reads were collapsed and filtered to measure the absolute abundance of every unique TCRbeta CDR3 rearrangement. For each sample, productive Simpson clonality was calculated as the square root of Simpson's diversity index over productive rearrangements. Sourced from immuneACCESS, this table was stored by TCRdb with only in-frame sequences that have V and J called. A share of the clones is absent; for the studies checked, an unresolved V gene accounts for under half, and the remainder has no known explanation. The V and J calls and clone size come from that table; D and trimming were worked out from the DNA. In all, the sample holds 200,000 to 250,000 clones, and around 86% of those were seen once. The ten largest make up around 8% of the sample.

The sample originates from a study of blood T cell repertoires in COVID-19 (dated by TCRdb to the early 2020s). Some background on the complete study: Samples from collaborators originated in the United States, Italy and Spain and spanned both the acute and convalescent phases of COVID-19. A freely available public database, intended as a resource for researchers studying the immune response to SARS-CoV-2, is where the repertoires were released. The prospective study material was composed of cDNA or gDNA derived from T cells, B-cell-depleted T cells, or PBMCs. The sample metadata nearly always contained a de-identified subject ID, COVID-19 status, age in years and sex. Samples came from the ongoing ImmuneRACE study (first 160 participants) plus 1,254 subjects from 6 global collaborators. Deeply sampled blood TCRbeta repertoires from subjects exposed to, actively infected with, or recovered from COVID-19 were included in the dataset. Where available, HLA class I and class II types were obtained from metadata supplied by the sample provider rather than from assay-based typing. The paper's findings and limits, for the study overall: The quantity of clinical and demographic metadata differed by source and by participant and was supplied without curation.

At one collaborating source in Seattle, patients were enrolled during active infection and were followed longitudinally through the course of disease. Whole blood was collected in K2EDTA tubes by collaborating institutions according to the institutions' own protocols. For TCRbeta analysis, collaborator samples were shipped as frozen whole blood, as isolated PBMCs, or as DNA extracted from either sample type. The sequence was obtained from a woman of 80 years or more with COVID-19, enrolled during active disease. Sample: peripheral blood.

In nucleotide form, the sequence is TGTGCCAGCACCCTCCCGGGCTCTGGGGCCAACGTCCTGACTTTC. It encodes CASTLPGSGANVLTF. The rearranged chain carries TRBV28 and TRBJ2-6; no D segment can be confidently identified. Including cysteine and phenylalanine, the CDR3 has 15 amino acids. Only the CDR3 DNA is retained, 45 bases long and in frame from the first base. Relative to germline, V is 7 bases shorter and J is 0 bases shorter, with 10 bases between their ends. From the germline V gene, CDR1 is MDHEN and CDR2 is SYDVKM. Extended through the reference TRBV28 and TRBJ2-6 proteins, this CDR3 yields the full variable domain: DVKVTQSSRYLVKRTGEKVFLECVQDMDHENMFWYRQDPGLGLRLIYFSYDVKMKEKGDIPEGYSVSREKKERFSLILESASTNQTSMYLCASTLPGSGANVLTFGAGSRLTVL.